The next 19 T cell receptor beta chains were all read from a single sample in a study of liver allograft versus peripheral blood T cells. Study-level background: A comparison was made between T cell receptor repertoires in transplanted livers and those in recipients' peripheral blood.

TCRdb analysed the reads with MiXCR anew, one entry per CDR3 protein. The table lists some 9,200 distinct CDR3 sequences, roughly a quarter of them singletons. These receptors originate from a human patient who had a liver transplant. Some T cells may be provided by the graft donor.

There are a few counts of this clonotype. This chain uses TRBV28 with TRBJ2-7; D is uncertain. From germline, CDR1 is MDHEN and CDR2 SYDVKM. The CDR3 is 12 residues long. The V gene lost 7 bases and the J gene lost 2 bases, with 9 bases spanning the gap. CDR3: CASTEGPYEQYF. The DNA of the CDR3 is TGTGCCAGCACGGAAGGGCCCTACGAGCAGTACTTC.

The chain carries TRBV20-1 and TRBJ1-5; D uncertain. Trimming stripped 6 bases from V and 0 bases from J, with 12 bases between. The CDR3 is made up of 14 amino acids. Germline assignment: CDR1 DFQATT and CDR2 SNEGSKA (reference sequence). CDR3 region: CSARVGYSNQPQHF. The CDR3 DNA sequence: TGCAGTGCCCGGGTGGGTTATAGCAATCAGCCCCAGCATTTT.

The J gene is TRBJ2-7, the V gene TRBV7-2; no firm D call. The CDR3 is made up of 14 amino acids. V lost 1 base and J lost 0, with 7 bases in between. Germline assignment: CDR1 SGHTA and CDR2 FQGNSA. The CDR3 loop reads CASSLGGISYEQYF. CDR3 DNA: TGTGCCAGCAGCTTAGGAGGAATCTCCTACGAGCAGTACTTC.

This clonotype was counted between two and nine times. The chain couples TRBV18 to TRBJ1-1; 7 bases fit TRBD1. The CDR3 covers 18 residues. The V gene's germline CDR1 is KGHSH and CDR2 LQKENI. Trimming removed 3 bases from V and 3 bases from J; junction bases left unmatched: 16. The CDR3 coding sequence is TGTGCCAGCTCACCTCGGGCATTGGCAGGGGGTTCCTACACTGAAGCTTTCTTT. This gives the protein CASSPRALAGGSYTEAFF.

The chain links TRBV9 to TRBJ2-7, with TRBD1 matching over 7 bases. This CDR3 comprises 14 residues. V shed 3 bases, J shed 5 bases, and the junction held 8 bases outside the gene matches. Germline assignment: CDR1 SGDLS and CDR2 YYNGEE. CDR3 amino acids: CASSAPQGQNEQYF. The CDR3 bases are TGTGCCAGCAGCGCCCCACAGGGGCAAAACGAGCAGTACTTC.

By share, this clonotype ranks as medium-sized (0.01 to 0.1%). This chain links TRBV5-4 with TRBJ1-4; D ambiguous. Germline V gene data show CDR1 as SGHNT and CDR2 as YYREEE (reference sequence). Trimming removed 0 bases from V and 5 bases from J, with 2 bases in between. The CDR3 sequence is 12 residues long. The CDR3 coding sequence is TGTGCCAGCAGCTTGGGGAATGAAAAACTGTTTTTT. Translating gives CASSLGNEKLFF. The variable domain in full, completed from reference TRBV5-4 and TRBJ1-4, reads ETGVTQSPTHLIKTRGQQVTLRCSSQSGHNTVSWYQQALGQGPQFIFQYYREEENGRGNFPPRFSGLQFPNYSSELNVNALELDDSALYLCASSLGNEKLFFGSGTQLSVL.

On this clonotype: A much larger clone differs from this one at a single base, so this may be a read error. This chain joins TRBV10-3 and TRBJ1-5; no firm D call. Trimming stripped 3 bases from V and 8 bases from J, with 17 bases between. The CDR3 extends over 15 amino acids. Germline V CDR1 and CDR2: ENHRY, SYGVKD. Here the CDR3 reads CAISDSGRANEPQHF. The CDR3 bases are TGTGCCATCAGTGATTCGGGGAGAGCGAATGAGCCCCAGCATTTT.

This clonotype showed up just a few times. The chain recombines TRBV28 with TRBJ1-2, with TRBD1 identical over 11 bases. The CDR3 spans 15 residues. CDR1 is MDHEN and CDR2 is SYDVKM in the germline V gene. With V trimmed by 5 bases and J by 6 bases, 8 bases remained unmatched. The CDR3 loop is CASSPYGQGADGYTF. The CDR3, as DNA: TGTGCCAGCAGTCCCTACGGACAGGGGGCGGATGGCTACACCTTC.

This clonotype came up many times. V and J are TRBV30 and TRBJ1-4, with D perhaps matching TRBD1 (6 bases). The germline gives CDR1 GTSNPN, CDR2 SVGIG (reference sequence). The CDR3 covers 14 residues. The V gene lost 1 base and the J gene lost 8 bases, with 14 bases spanning the gap. CDR3 loop: CAWSEGGIREKLFF. The CDR3 nucleotides read TGTGCCTGGAGTGAGGGGGGGATCCGGGAAAAACTGTTTTTT.

The chain recombines TRBV7-2 with TRBJ2-2; D remains ambiguous. CDR3 size: 15 residues. V was cut by 2 bases and J by 3 bases, with 10 bases left in between. Germline V CDR1 and CDR2: SGHTA, FQGNSA. CDR3 coding DNA: TGTGCCAGCAGCTTACGAAGGGTGGACACCGGGGAGCTGTTTTTT. It encodes CASSLRRVDTGELFF.

This clonotype has more than one count but fewer than ten. This rearrangement joins TRBV29-1 to TRBJ2-7; 8 bases map to TRBD1. Germline V gene sequence: CDR1 SQVTM, CDR2 ANQGSEA. The CDR3 loop spans 11 amino acids. The V and J ends lost 6 bases and 6 bases, in that order; junction bases with no gene match: 4. The CDR3 region is CSVPRGREQYF. CDR3 nucleotide sequence: TGCAGCGTGCCCAGGGGGCGCGAGCAGTACTTC.

This clonotype counts as medium-sized. The chain is built from TRBV18 and TRBJ1-2; D perhaps matches TRBD1 (5 bases). Germline loops: CDR1 KGHSH, CDR2 LQKENI. Trimming removed 2 bases at V and 7 bases at J, with 14 bases between. The CDR3 length is 14 residues. The DNA for the CDR3 is TGTGCCAGCTCACCATCCGGAGGGGCTGGTGGCTACACCTTC. Translation: CASSPSGGAGGYTF. The complete variable domain, with remaining parts taken from reference TRBV18 and TRBJ1-2, reads NAGVMQNPRHLVRRRGQEARLRCSPMKGHSHVYWYRQLPEEGLKFMVYLQKENIIDESGMPKERFSAEFPKEGPSILRIQQVVRGDSAAYFCASSPSGGAGGYTFGSGTRLTVV.

The chain is built from TRBV12-5 and TRBJ2-7, with a possible D match to TRBD1 (8 bases). The V end was cut by 3 bases, the J end by 3 bases, with 18 bases between. The CDR3 sequence is 16 residues long. Germline V gives CDR1 LGHNT, CDR2 FRNRAP. The CDR3 protein is CASGLRTGGENYEQYF. The CDR3 DNA follows: TGTGCTAGTGGTTTAAGAACAGGGGGGGAGAACTACGAGCAGTACTTC.

This clonotype turned up a few times. The V and J genes are TRBV7-2 and TRBJ2-5, with unresolved D. From germline, CDR1 is SGHTA and CDR2 FQGNSA. V was cut by 7 bases and J by 2 bases, with 11 bases left in between. The CDR3 is 13 residues long. CDR3 nucleotide sequence: TGTGCCAGCACCTCCCGGCGGCAAGAGACCCAGTACTTC. It yields the protein CASTSRRQETQYF.

The V and J genes are TRBV7-9 and TRBJ2-1; D ambiguous. V dropped 7 bases and J dropped 3 bases, with 10 bases sitting between them. Germline V lookup: CDR1 SEHNR, CDR2 FQNEAQ (reference sequence). The CDR3 is 13 amino acids. CDR3 sequence: CASTLWVYNEQFF. The CDR3 region has the DNA TGTGCCAGCACCCTTTGGGTCTACAATGAGCAGTTCTTC.

The chain has TRBV7-9 and TRBJ1-4; D gene unclear. CDR1 and CDR2 (germline): SEHNR, FQNEAQ (reference sequence). The CDR3 length is 13 residues. The germline V and J ends were trimmed by 2 bases and 6 bases, with 7 bases remaining between them. This CDR3 reads CASSLFGDEKLFF. CDR3 sequence (DNA): TGTGCCAGCAGCTTATTCGGGGATGAAAAACTGTTTTTT.

The rearrangement uses TRBV24-1 and TRBJ1-2; D is possibly TRBD1 (5 bases). Germline CDR1 reads KGHDR; CDR2 reads SFDVKD. Trimming took off 3 bases at V and 11 bases at J, with 15 bases between the two ends. CDR3 length: 13 amino acids. CDR3 DNA sequence: TGTGCCACCAGTGATACGTCCCGGGACCCATACACCTTC. Its protein is CATSDTSRDPYTF.

This clonotype was found many times. The chain recombines TRBV20-1 with TRBJ1-2; 9 bases map to TRBD1. Germline loops: CDR1 DFQATT, CDR2 SNEGSKA (reference sequence). The CDR3 length is 16 residues. Trimming at V came to 4 bases and at J to 7 bases, leaving 16 bases not matched to a gene. The CDR3 bases are TGCAGTGCTATCAGGTTCTCGGGACAGGGAGTCGGTGGCTACACCTTC. As protein: CSAIRFSGQGVGGYTF.

CDR3 in DNA: TGTGCCACCAGCAGAGATCTCGCGAATGAGCAGTTCTTC. It specifies CATSRDLANEQFF. The chain recombines TRBV15 with TRBJ2-1; D ambiguous. The germline V gene encodes CDR1 LNHNV and CDR2 YYDKDF (reference sequence). V was trimmed by 0 bases and J by 7 bases, leaving 7 bases between them. This CDR3 has 13 residues.